This T cell receptor (beta chain) was sequenced during a study of shared clonotypes between healthy human individuals. Concerning this clone: Its antigen is unidentified.

The germline gives CDR1 MDHEN, CDR2 SYDVKM. The CDR3 consists of 14 residues. The germline V and J ends were trimmed by 4 bases and 4 bases, with 13 bases remaining between them. Points from the study as a whole: When compared with the clonotypes that were shared by all four sorted-subset donors, the non-shared clonotypes turned out to have lower generation probabilities.

The data were produced by immunoSEQ multiplex PCR, yet TCRdb's version contains in-frame clones alone and is incomplete. The sample has about 1.5 million clones, roughly 98% seen once. The sequencing sample was made of naive CD4+ T cells sorted from blood. The subset here: CD45RA+ positively selected. The chain joins TRBV28 to TRBJ1-2; D uncertain. This clonotype was obtained from a man aged 25-45 years in good health. CDR3 sequence (DNA): TGTGCCAGCAGTTCGACCGGTCGGATCTATGGCTACACCTTC. Its translation: CASSSTGRIYGYTF.